Listed below are T cell receptor beta chains from one sample, sequenced in a study of blood T cell repertoires in COVID-19. Only in-frame clones appear in the TCRdb table, and some are missing; sequencing was by immunoSEQ multiplex PCR. The sample includes around 100,000 clones, over 75% of them seen just once. Sequencing was done on a sample of peripheral blood. These receptors all stem from a woman aged 80 or over with acute or convalescent COVID-19. CDR3s include the opening cysteine and the closing phenylalanine or tryptophan. A D gene is named only where the DNA matches it firmly. Clone size is shown for a subset of rows, as once, few, many or a class of expanded clone.

J gene: TRBJ2-1; D gene: TRBD1; clone size: -; V gene: TRBV4-3; CDR3 DNA: TGCGCCAGCAGCCAAGAGTTTAGGGGACAGGGATACAATGAGCAGTTCTTC; CDR3 protein: CASSQEFRGQGYNEQFF
J gene: TRBJ1-5; D gene: -; clone size: -; V gene: TRBV7-2; CDR3 DNA: TGTGCCAGCAGCCCCCGTCAGGGCAGTAATCAGCCCCAGCATTTT; CDR3 protein: CASSPRQGSNQPQHF
J gene: TRBJ2-5; D gene: TRBD2; clone size: -; V gene: TRBV7-9; CDR3 DNA: TGTGCCAGCAGCCAAGGGACTAGCGGGGGATCGGAGACCCAGTACTTC; CDR3 protein: CASSQGTSGGSETQYF
J gene: TRBJ2-5; D gene: TRBD2; clone size: -; V gene: TRBV30; CDR3 DNA: TGTGCCTGGAGTTCCCGCCGGAGTTCCGGGACTATCGAAGAGACCCAGTACTTC; CDR3 protein: CAWSSRRSSGTIEETQYF
J gene: TRBJ2-3; D gene: -; clone size: -; V gene: TRBV27; CDR3 DNA: TGTGCCAGCAGTTTATCGCGCCCTACAGATACGCAGTATTTT; CDR3 protein: CASSLSRPTDTQYF
J gene: TRBJ1-2; D gene: -; clone size: -; V gene: TRBV25-1; CDR3 DNA: TGTGCCAGCAGTGTCTGGTCCGGTCCCCATTATGGCTACACCTTC; CDR3 protein: CASSVWSGPHYGYTF
J gene: TRBJ1-1; D gene: -; clone size: few; V gene: TRBV5-5; CDR3 DNA: TGTGCCAGCAGCTTGGCCACGGTGAACACTGAAGCTTTCTTT; CDR3 protein: CASSLATVNTEAFF
J gene: TRBJ2-1; D gene: TRBD2; clone size: -; V gene: TRBV7-2; CDR3 DNA: TGTGCCAGCAGCTTACTAGCGGGAAGCTCCTACAATGAGCAGTTCTTC; CDR3 protein: CASSLLAGSSYNEQFF
J gene: TRBJ2-6; D gene: -; clone size: -; V gene: TRBV5-1; CDR3 DNA: TGCGCCAGCAGCCCTAACAGGGCTGGGGCCAACGTCCTGACTTTC; CDR3 protein: CASSPNRAGANVLTF
J gene: TRBJ2-1; D gene: -; clone size: -; V gene: TRBV7-8; CDR3 DNA: TGTGCCAGCAGCCCCCATATCCTCGGGCAGTTCTTC; CDR3 protein: CASSPHILGQFF
J gene: TRBJ2-1; D gene: -; clone size: -; V gene: TRBV29-1; CDR3 DNA: TGCAGCGTGGACTCTGTGGACAATGAGCAGTTCTTC; CDR3 protein: CSVDSVDNEQFF
J gene: TRBJ2-1; D gene: TRBD2; clone size: -; V gene: TRBV7-3; CDR3 DNA: TGTGCCAGCAGCTTTATGAGCGGGAGTAGCAGTGAGCAGTTCTTC; CDR3 protein: CASSFMSGSSSEQFF
J gene: TRBJ1-2; D gene: -; clone size: -; V gene: TRBV5-6; CDR3 DNA: TGTGCCAGCAGCTTGGGGGCAGGCAGCTATGGCTACACCTTC; CDR3 protein: CASSLGAGSYGYTF
J gene: TRBJ1-1; D gene: -; clone size: -; V gene: TRBV5-1; CDR3 DNA: TGCGCCAGCAGCCCGCCCGGGGGGAAGAGCACTGAAGCTTTCTTT; CDR3 protein: CASSPPGGKSTEAFF
J gene: TRBJ1-1; D gene: TRBD1; clone size: -; V gene: TRBV30; CDR3 DNA: TGTGCCTGGGGGTATAAGGGGAGAAGACAGGGGGCCGAGGCTTTCTTT; CDR3 protein: CAWGYKGRRQGAEAFF
J gene: TRBJ2-3; D gene: TRBD2; clone size: -; V gene: TRBV16; CDR3 DNA: TGTGCCAGCAGCCAATCGACTAGCGGGGGCCAGTATTTT; CDR3 protein: CASSQSTSGGQYF
J gene: TRBJ1-1; D gene: -; clone size: -; V gene: TRBV5-1; CDR3 DNA: TGCGCCAGCAGCTTGAAGCCCGGGGATGGGAACACTGAAGCTTTCTTT; CDR3 protein: CASSLKPGDGNTEAFF
J gene: TRBJ1-1; D gene: TRBD1; clone size: -; V gene: TRBV4-2; CDR3 DNA: TGTGCCAGCAGCAAGGACTTTCTGACAGGGGAAGTTTCAAGCACTGAAGCTTTCTTT; CDR3 protein: CASSKDFLTGEVSSTEAFF
J gene: TRBJ1-3; D gene: -; clone size: -; V gene: TRBV15; CDR3 DNA: TGTGCCACCAGCAGAGATATCGGGGGGGACACCATATATTTT; CDR3 protein: CATSRDIGGDTIYF
J gene: TRBJ1-5; D gene: -; clone size: -; V gene: TRBV11-2; CDR3 DNA: TGTGCCAGCAGCCCAGACCGCGGACAGACCAATCAGCCCCAGCATTTT; CDR3 protein: CASSPDRGQTNQPQHF
J gene: TRBJ2-7; D gene: TRBD1; clone size: -; V gene: TRBV5-4; CDR3 DNA: TGTGCCAGCAGCAATACAGGGGTTTGGGAGCAGTACTTC; CDR3 protein: CASSNTGVWEQYF
J gene: TRBJ1-2; D gene: -; clone size: -; V gene: TRBV19; CDR3 DNA: TGTGCCAGTAGTATAGATCAGGGTGACTATGGCTACACCTTC; CDR3 protein: CASSIDQGDYGYTF
J gene: TRBJ2-5; D gene: TRBD2; clone size: -; V gene: TRBV12-3/TRBV12-4; CDR3 DNA: TGTGCCAGCAGTCCCAGCGGGAATCTGTACTTC; CDR3 protein: CASSPSGNLYF
J gene: TRBJ2-5; D gene: -; clone size: -; V gene: TRBV5-1; CDR3 DNA: TGCGCCAGCAGCGTCGGGAACGTGGAGACCCAGTACTTC; CDR3 protein: CASSVGNVETQYF
J gene: TRBJ1-4; D gene: TRBD1; clone size: once; V gene: TRBV6-5; CDR3 DNA: TGTGCCAGCAGCTCAGGGGGCGGAAATGAAAAACTGTTTTTT; CDR3 protein: CASSSGGGNEKLFF
J gene: TRBJ2-3; D gene: TRBD1; clone size: -; V gene: TRBV4-3; CDR3 DNA: TGCGCCAGCAGCCCGCAGGGGGCGACCACAGATACGCAGTATTTT; CDR3 protein: CASSPQGATTDTQYF
J gene: TRBJ2-4; D gene: -; clone size: once; V gene: TRBV19; CDR3 DNA: TGTGCCAGTAGTGCCCGGGACAGCGGGGGCGCCAAAAACATTCAGTACTTC; CDR3 protein: CASSARDSGGAKNIQYF